These 25 T cell receptor beta chains were sequenced from one sample in a study of blood T cell repertoires in COVID-19. Clones were sequenced by immunoSEQ multiplex PCR, and TCRdb holds only the in-frame ones, with some missing. The repertoire holds a few hundred thousand clones, with about 90% as singletons. The sample taken for sequencing was peripheral blood. These receptors all come from a woman aged 25 to 39 with COVID-19, enrolled during active disease.

The J gene is TRBJ2-3, the V gene TRBV19; 10 bases agree with TRBD1. The ends lost 9 bases at V and 4 bases at J; junction bases unmatched: 4. The length of the CDR3 is 13 residues. CDR1 is LNHDA and CDR2 is SQIVND in the germline V gene (reference sequence). In nucleotides, the CDR3 is TGTGCCAGCCGGGACAGGGGTGCAGATACGCAGTATTTT. Translated: CASRDRGADTQYF.

The sample holds a few counts of this clone. The rearrangement links TRBV29-1 to TRBJ2-2; 8 bases align to TRBD2. The CDR3 spans 13 residues. Trimming took 4 bases from V and 6 from J; bases not matched to a gene: 4. Per germline, CDR1 SQVTM and CDR2 ANQGSEA. As DNA, the CDR3 is TGCAGCGTTGGGGAGACTAGCGCCGGGGAGCTGTTTTTT. Its translation is CSVGETSAGELFF.

The chain joins TRBV3-1 (or the pseudogene TRBV3-2) to TRBJ1-2, with TRBD1 as a possible D gene (5 bases). This CDR3 has 15 residues. The V gene's germline CDR1 is LGHDT and CDR2 YNNKEL (reference sequence). V lost 2 bases, J lost 8 bases, and 18 bases lay in between. For the CDR3, the DNA is TGTGCCAGCAGCCAAAACTCGATGTCGGGGGACGGCTACACCTTC. Protein: CASSQNSMSGDGYTF.

The chain uses TRBV3-1 (or the pseudogene TRBV3-2) and TRBJ2-7; maybe TRBD1 (5 bases). Trimming left V 0 bases short and J 6 bases short, with 18 bases between. This CDR3 is 16 amino acids long. Germline values: CDR1 LGHDT, CDR2 YNNKEL (reference sequence). CDR3: CASSQDLGLLSLEQYF. CDR3 DNA: TGTGCCAGCAGCCAAGATCTGGGGCTCCTTTCGCTCGAGCAGTACTTC.

This chain connects TRBV12-3 or TRBV12-4 to TRBJ1-4; no reliable D call. This CDR3 is 11 amino acids long. With 5 bases removed from V and 5 bases from J, the gap between germline ends came to 3 bases. Here the CDR3 DNA reads TGTGCCAGCAGTCCGAATGAAAAACTGTTTTTT. This codes for CASSPNEKLFF.

This chain uses TRBV20-1 with TRBJ1-2; 8 bases match TRBD1. The ends lost 3 bases at V and 4 bases at J; junction bases unmatched: 4. Germline V gene data show CDR1 as DFQATT and CDR2 as SNEGSKA (reference sequence). This CDR3 is 13 amino acids long. CDR3: CSASAGGGYGYTF. In DNA, the CDR3 is TGCAGTGCTAGTGCAGGGGGCGGCTATGGCTACACCTTC.

V usage is TRBV24-1 and J usage is TRBJ2-2; D possibly corresponds to TRBD1 (5 bases). V lost 6 bases, J lost 4 bases, and 14 bases lay in between. The germline V gene encodes CDR1 KGHDR and CDR2 SFDVKD. The CDR3 is 15 residues long. Written as DNA, the CDR3 is TGTGCCACCAGTCAAACAGGCTTCAGCACCGGGGAGCTGTTTTTT. Its translation is CATSQTGFSTGELFF.

This clone was observed a handful of times. The chain uses TRBV11-2 and TRBJ2-5; 11 bases are a match to TRBD2. V lost 0 bases, J lost 5 bases, and 5 bases stayed unmatched. This CDR3 is built from 16 residues. CDR1 is SGHAT and CDR2 is FQNNGV in the germline V gene. Here the CDR3 DNA reads TGTGCCAGCAGCTTAGATGTAGCGGGAGGGACGGAGACCCAGTACTTC. Translating it yields CASSLDVAGGTETQYF.

The rearrangement uses TRBV2 and TRBJ2-5; D gene unclear. CDR3 length: 13 amino acids. CDR1 and CDR2 from the germline V gene are SNHLY and FYNNEI. Trimming took 1 base from V and 5 from J, leaving 8 bases between them. The CDR3 coding sequence is TGTGCCAGCAGTGAAGTTCGGTGGGAGACCCAGTACTTC. Its protein product is CASSEVRWETQYF. Combining the CDR3 with reference TRBV2 and TRBJ2-5 gives the whole variable domain EPEVTQTPSHQVTQMGQEVILRCVPISNHLYFYWYRQILGQKVEFLVSFYNNEISEKSEIFDDQFSVERPDGSNFTLKIRSTKLEDSAMYFCASSEVRWETQYFGPGTRLLVL.

This chain connects TRBV2 to TRBJ1-5, with D unresolved. Germline loops: CDR1 SNHLY, CDR2 FYNNEI. This CDR3 spans 14 amino acids. V was shortened by 2 bases and J by 5 bases, with 10 bases between the two germline ends. CDR3 residues: CASSETQADQPQHF. The CDR3 DNA reads TGTGCCAGCAGTGAAACCCAGGCAGATCAGCCCCAGCATTTT.

The chain is built from TRBV5-4 and TRBJ2-7, with D possibly matching TRBD2 (6 bases). The germline V and J ends were trimmed by 3 bases and 0 bases, with 16 bases remaining between them. This CDR3 contains 16 residues. Germline V gene sequence: CDR1 SGHNT, CDR2 YYREEE (reference sequence). This CDR3 is CASSYMTRMSSYEQYF. CDR3 DNA sequence: TGTGCCAGCAGCTATATGACTAGGATGAGCTCCTACGAGCAGTACTTC.

The chain couples TRBV11-1 to TRBJ1-1; 7 nucleotides match TRBD1. V gave up 5 bases and J gave up 1 base; unmatched junction bases: 4. This CDR3 spans 14 amino acids. Germline CDR1 reads SGHAT; CDR2 reads FQDESV (reference sequence). The CDR3 nucleotides read TGTGCCAGCAGCAGACGACAGGGGAACACTGAAGCTTTCTTT. Protein: CASSRRQGNTEAFF.

The chain joins TRBV6-5 to TRBJ1-2, with 8 bases aligning to TRBD1. The CDR3 has 15 residues. Germline V gene data show CDR1 as MNHEY and CDR2 as SVGAGI. V lost 6 bases, J lost 4 bases, and 10 bases stayed unmatched. CDR3 in amino acids: CASRDRQGFGYGYTF. The CDR3 nucleotides read TGTGCCAGCAGGGACAGACAGGGGTTCGGCTATGGCTACACCTTC.

The rearrangement links TRBV5-1 to TRBJ2-1; 7 nucleotides align to TRBD2. CDR3 length: 15 amino acids. The ends lost 0 bases at V and 3 bases at J; junction bases unmatched: 3. The germline V gene has CDR1 SGHRS and CDR2 YFSETQ. CDR3 in amino acids: CASSLAGGIYNEQFF. The DNA of the CDR3 is TGCGCCAGCAGCTTGGCGGGAGGAATCTACAATGAGCAGTTCTTC.

The chain couples TRBV19 to TRBJ2-5, with 12 bases matching TRBD2. This CDR3 has 17 residues. The germline V gene encodes CDR1 LNHDA and CDR2 SQIVND (reference sequence). V was clipped by 3 bases and J by 0 bases; unmatched bases: 5. The CDR3 bases are TGTGCCAGTAGTATGGGGACTAGCGGGCTGTACCAAGAGACCCAGTACTTC. This gives the protein CASSMGTSGLYQETQYF.

This chain connects TRBV4-2 to TRBJ2-7; perhaps TRBD2 as D (6 bases). This CDR3 spans 16 amino acids. Deletions cut 0 bases from V and 5 bases from J, with 17 bases between. CDR1 and CDR2 from the germline V gene are LGHNA and YNFKEQ. The CDR3 is CASSQDSYGRSNEQYF. For the CDR3, the DNA is TGTGCCAGCAGCCAAGATTCATACGGGAGATCGAACGAGCAGTACTTC.

The sample holds one count of this clone. The rearrangement links TRBV7-8 to TRBJ1-5, with D maybe TRBD1 (6 bases). Trimming took off 1 base at V and 12 bases at J, with 16 bases between the two ends. Germline V gene data show CDR1 as SGHVS and CDR2 as FQNEAQ. CDR3 length equals 14 residues. CDR3 in amino acids: CASSLGTAGASQHF. CDR3 nucleotide sequence: TGTGCCAGCAGCTTAGGGACGGCGGGGGCTAGCCAGCATTTT. Variable domain in full (rest from reference TRBV7-8 and TRBJ1-5): GAGVSQSPRYKVAKRGQDVALRCDPISGHVSLFWYQQALGQGPEFLTYFQNEAQLDKSGLPSDRFFAERPEGSVSTLKIQRTQQEDSAVYLCASSLGTAGASQHFGDGTRLSIL.

V and J are TRBV19 and TRBJ2-5; 11 bases are shared with TRBD2. The CDR3 length is 16 residues. Losses at the gene ends were 4 bases for V and 5 bases for J; bases not matched to a gene: 9. Germline assignment: CDR1 LNHDA and CDR2 SQIVND (reference sequence). CDR3 nucleotides: TGTGCCAGTAGTACTGGGACTAGCGGTTGGACGGAGACCCAGTACTTC. This encodes CASSTGTSGWTETQYF.

This rearrangement joins TRBV19 to TRBJ2-1; TRBD2 aligns across 7 bases. CDR1 and CDR2 (germline): LNHDA, SQIVND (reference sequence). The CDR3 totals 18 residues. Trimming cost V 2 bases and J 4 bases; bases outside gene matches: 14. DNA for the CDR3: TGTGCCAGTAGTATAAACCGTTTGGCGGGAGTAGGATACAATGAGCAGTTCTTC. As protein: CASSINRLAGVGYNEQFF.

A few counts support this clone. This chain connects TRBV5-1 to TRBJ1-2, with TRBD1 matching 8 bases. The CDR3 has 15 amino acids. Germline V gene data show CDR1 as SGHRS and CDR2 as YFSETQ. V shed 0 bases, J shed 7 bases, and the junction held 8 bases outside the gene matches. The CDR3 DNA sequence: TGCGCCAGCAGCTTGGAGGCCAGGGGGCTAACTGGCTACACCTTC. It translates to CASSLEARGLTGYTF.

The V gene is TRBV2, the J gene TRBJ2-7; D is unclear. The V end was cut by 6 bases, the J end by 0 bases, with 12 bases between. CDR1 SNHLY and CDR2 FYNNEI come from the germline V gene. There are 14 residues in the CDR3. The CDR3, as DNA: TGTGCCAGCAGGACGACTGGAATCTCCTACGAGCAGTACTTC. This encodes CASRTTGISYEQYF. Drawing the rest from reference TRBV2 and TRBJ2-7, the complete variable domain is EPEVTQTPSHQVTQMGQEVILRCVPISNHLYFYWYRQILGQKVEFLVSFYNNEISEKSEIFDDQFSVERPDGSNFTLKIRSTKLEDSAMYFCASRTTGISYEQYFGPGTRLTVT.

This clone was detected once. The chain uses TRBV6-5 and TRBJ2-3; 10 nucleotides line up with TRBD2. Germline V gene lookup returns CDR1 MNHEY and CDR2 SVGAGI. The CDR3 covers 16 residues. V shed 2 bases, J shed 1 base, and the junction held 3 bases outside the gene matches. The CDR3 here is CASSYRTSGRTDTQYF. The CDR3 DNA is TGTGCCAGCAGTTACCGGACTAGCGGCCGCACAGATACGCAGTATTTT.

V and J are TRBV6-5 and TRBJ1-1, with TRBD1 matching over 11 bases. CDR1 is MNHEY, CDR2 SVGAGI, per germline. After removal of 6 bases from V and 11 bases from J, the junction contained 8 bases not matched to a gene. The CDR3 extends over 13 amino acids. CDR3 sequence: CASRQGQGGTAFF. CDR3 sequence (DNA): TGTGCCAGCAGACAGGGACAGGGGGGAACGGCTTTCTTT.

The chain links TRBV9 to TRBJ2-1, with a tentative D call TRBD1 (5 bases). This CDR3 is 14 amino acids long. Trimming shortened V by 2 bases and J by 7 bases, and 13 bases separated the two germline ends. The V gene's germline CDR1 is SGDLS and CDR2 YYNGEE. The CDR3 is CASSVFTQGNEQFF. The CDR3 bases are TGTGCCAGCAGCGTCTTCACTCAGGGAAATGAGCAGTTCTTC.

V gene TRBV9 combines with J gene TRBJ2-2, with TRBD2 matching 7 bases. This CDR3 is 15 amino acids long. Germline lookup yields CDR1 SGDLS and CDR2 YYNGEE. With V trimmed by 2 bases and J by 4 bases, 5 bases remained unmatched. CDR3 amino acids: CASSVGLDGTGELFF. CDR3 DNA: TGTGCCAGCAGCGTCGGACTAGATGGCACCGGGGAGCTGTTTTTT.